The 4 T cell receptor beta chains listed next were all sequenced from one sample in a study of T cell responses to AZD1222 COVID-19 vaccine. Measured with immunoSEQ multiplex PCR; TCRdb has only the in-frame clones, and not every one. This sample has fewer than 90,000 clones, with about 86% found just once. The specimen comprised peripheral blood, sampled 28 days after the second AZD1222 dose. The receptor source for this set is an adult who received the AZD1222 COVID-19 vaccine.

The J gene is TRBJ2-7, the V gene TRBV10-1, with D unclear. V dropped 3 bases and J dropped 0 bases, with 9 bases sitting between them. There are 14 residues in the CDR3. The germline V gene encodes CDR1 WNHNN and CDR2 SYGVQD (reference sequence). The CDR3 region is CASSEFGGSYEQYF. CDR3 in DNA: TGCGCCAGCAGTGAATTTGGCGGCTCCTACGAGCAGTACTTC.

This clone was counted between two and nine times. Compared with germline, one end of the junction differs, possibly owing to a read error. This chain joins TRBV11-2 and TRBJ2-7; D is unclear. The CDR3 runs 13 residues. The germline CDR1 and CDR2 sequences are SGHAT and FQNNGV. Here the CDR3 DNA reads TGTGCCAGCAGCCTAGACCGCCAAGGGGAGCAGTACTTC. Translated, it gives CASSLDRQGEQYF.

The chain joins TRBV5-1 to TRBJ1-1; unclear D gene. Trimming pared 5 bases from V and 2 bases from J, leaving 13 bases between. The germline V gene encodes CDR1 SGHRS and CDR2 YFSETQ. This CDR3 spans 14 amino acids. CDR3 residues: CASSYLLGNTEAFF. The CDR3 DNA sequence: TGCGCCAGCAGTTACCTGTTAGGAAACACTGAAGCTTTCTTT.

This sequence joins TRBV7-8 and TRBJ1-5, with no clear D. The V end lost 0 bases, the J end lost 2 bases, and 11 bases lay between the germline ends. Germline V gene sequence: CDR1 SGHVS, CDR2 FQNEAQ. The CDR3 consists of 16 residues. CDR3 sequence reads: CASSLAWGEGNQPQHF. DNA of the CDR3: TGTGCCAGCAGCTTAGCGTGGGGTGAGGGCAATCAGCCCCAGCATTTT. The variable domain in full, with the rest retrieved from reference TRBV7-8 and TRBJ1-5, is GAGVSQSPRYKVAKRGQDVALRCDPISGHVSLFWYQQALGQGPEFLTYFQNEAQLDKSGLPSDRFFAERPEGSVSTLKIQRTQQEDSAVYLCASSLAWGEGNQPQHFGDGTRLSIL.